This is a list of T cell receptor beta chains from one sample in a study of blood T cell repertoires in COVID-19. The table came from immunoSEQ multiplex PCR; TCRdb's copy has only in-frame clones and leaves some out. The table records approximately 140,000 clones, 65% to 80% of them present only once. The sample taken for sequencing was peripheral blood. These receptors all come from a man over 45 with acute or convalescent COVID-19. Both conserved end residues are part of each CDR3. A D gene is named only where the DNA matches it firmly. Not every row has a clone size; where given, it reads once, few, many or a size class.

v_call,j_call,clone_size,d_call,cdr3_aa,cdr3_nt
TRBV3-1/TRBV3-2,TRBJ1-1,NA,NA,CASSQDTWWNTEAFF,TGTGCCAGCAGCCAAGATACATGGTGGAACACTGAAGCTTTCTTT
TRBV5-4,TRBJ1-1,NA,TRBD1,CASSLGTGEGDTEAFF,TGTGCCAGCAGCTTGGGGACAGGGGAGGGGGACACTGAAGCTTTCTTT
TRBV18,TRBJ1-1,many,TRBD1,CASSPRQGVNTEAFF,TGTGCCAGCTCACCACGACAGGGGGTTAACACTGAAGCTTTCTTT
TRBV4-1,TRBJ2-2,once,NA,CASSQGWTNTGELFF,TGCGCCAGCAGCCAAGGGTGGACTAACACCGGGGAGCTGTTTTTT
TRBV19,TRBJ1-2,NA,NA,CASSEALNYGYTF,TGTGCCAGTAGTGAGGCTCTTAACTATGGCTACACCTTC
TRBV7-8,TRBJ2-2,few,NA,CASSLRGSTGELFF,TGTGCCAGCAGCTTACGAGGGAGCACCGGGGAGCTGTTTTTT
TRBV27,TRBJ2-3,few,TRBD2,CASRPRGGGAGDTQYF,TGTGCCAGCAGACCCAGGGGCGGGGGGGCCGGAGATACGCAGTATTTT
TRBV19,TRBJ1-1,NA,NA,CASSIAGVSRTEAFF,TGTGCCAGTAGTATAGCGGGGGTTAGTAGGACTGAAGCTTTCTTT
TRBV7-9,TRBJ1-6,few,NA,CASSFLNSPLHF,TGTGCCAGCAGCTTTCTTAATTCACCCCTCCACTTT
TRBV3-1/TRBV3-2,TRBJ1-2,once,NA,CASSQDTGSHYGYTF,TGTGCCAGCAGCCAAGATACAGGATCCCACTATGGCTACACCTTC
TRBV20-1,TRBJ1-5,NA,NA,CSASAGSNQPQHF,TGCAGTGCTAGTGCCGGGAGCAATCAGCCCCAGCATTTT
TRBV18,TRBJ1-2,NA,NA,CASQFDTNYGYTF,TGTGCCAGCCAGTTTGATACTAACTATGGCTACACCTTC